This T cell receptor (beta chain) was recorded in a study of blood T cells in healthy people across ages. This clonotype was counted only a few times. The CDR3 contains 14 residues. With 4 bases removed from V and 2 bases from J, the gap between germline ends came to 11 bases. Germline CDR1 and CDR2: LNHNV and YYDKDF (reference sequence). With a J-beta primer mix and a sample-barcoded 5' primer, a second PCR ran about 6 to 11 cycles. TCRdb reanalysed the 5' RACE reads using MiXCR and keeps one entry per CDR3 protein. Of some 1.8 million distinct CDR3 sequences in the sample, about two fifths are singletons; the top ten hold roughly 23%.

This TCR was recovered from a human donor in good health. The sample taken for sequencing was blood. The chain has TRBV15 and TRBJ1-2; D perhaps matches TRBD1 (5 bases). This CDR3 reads CATSTRWGNYGYTF. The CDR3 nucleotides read TGTGCCACCAGCACGAGGTGGGGGAACTATGGCTACACCTTC.